This entry is about one T cell receptor beta chain. This entry comes from a study of blood T cell repertoires in COVID-19. Study-level information: The analysed material was cDNA or gDNA that came from T cells, B-cell-depleted T cells, or PBMCs.

This CDR3 has 15 residues. Germline V gives CDR1 GTSNPN, CDR2 SVGIG (reference sequence). The V and J ends lost 2 bases and 7 bases, in that order; junction bases with no gene match: 5. Libraries were prepared by immunoSEQ multiplex PCR; TCRdb keeps only in-frame clonotypes and omits some of them. The repertoire includes approximately 210,000 clones, about nine tenths of them detected once, and 4.5% to 5.5% sits in the top ten. The receptor was derived from a woman aged 40-49 years with acute or convalescent COVID-19. Material: peripheral blood. V usage is TRBV30 and J usage is TRBJ2-1; TRBD2 agrees at 13 bases. CDR3 DNA sequence: TGTGCCTGGAGTTCCGGGACTAGCGGGGCTAATGAGCAGTTCTTC. Its translation is CAWSSGTSGANEQFF.